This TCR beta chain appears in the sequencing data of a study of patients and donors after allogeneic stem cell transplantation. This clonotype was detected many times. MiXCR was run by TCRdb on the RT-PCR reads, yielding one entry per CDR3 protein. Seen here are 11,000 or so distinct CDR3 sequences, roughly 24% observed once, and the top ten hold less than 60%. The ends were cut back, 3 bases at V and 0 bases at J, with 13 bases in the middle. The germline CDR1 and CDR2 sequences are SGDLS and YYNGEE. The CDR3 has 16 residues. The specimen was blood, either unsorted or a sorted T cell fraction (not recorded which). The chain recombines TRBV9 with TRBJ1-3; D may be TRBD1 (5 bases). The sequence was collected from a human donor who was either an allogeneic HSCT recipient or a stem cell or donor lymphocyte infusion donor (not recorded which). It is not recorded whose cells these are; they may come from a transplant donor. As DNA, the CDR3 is TGTGCCAGCAGCGCTCTTACAGGCAACTCTGGAAACACCATATATTTT. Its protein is CASSALTGNSGNTIYF.